This entry features one T cell receptor beta chain sequence. This specimen comes from a study of blood T cell repertoires in COVID-19. Overall study context: COVID-19 samples, acute and convalescent, were from the United States, Italy and Spain. PBMCs, B-cell-depleted T cells, or T cells provided the cDNA or gDNA that made up the material.

CDR3 length: 13 amino acids. Germline CDR1 and CDR2: SEHNR and FQNEAQ (reference sequence). V shed 1 base and J shed 5 bases, with 8 bases lying between them. Authors' data handling: Amplifying reference gene primers gave estimates of nucleated cell counts. This table comes from immunoSEQ multiplex PCR, and its TCRdb copy is limited to in-frame clones, with some not included. That table is the source of V, J and clone size, and D and trimming were worked out from the DNA. This sample has 110,000 or so clones, with approximately 90% found just once. This receptor was obtained from a woman aged 45 to 65 with acute or convalescent COVID-19. Sample: peripheral blood. The chain is built from TRBV7-9 and TRBJ1-2; unclear D gene. CDR3 sequence (DNA): TGTGCCAGCAGCTTAGGGTCGCGGTATGGCTACACCTTC. This sequence encodes CASSLGSRYGYTF.